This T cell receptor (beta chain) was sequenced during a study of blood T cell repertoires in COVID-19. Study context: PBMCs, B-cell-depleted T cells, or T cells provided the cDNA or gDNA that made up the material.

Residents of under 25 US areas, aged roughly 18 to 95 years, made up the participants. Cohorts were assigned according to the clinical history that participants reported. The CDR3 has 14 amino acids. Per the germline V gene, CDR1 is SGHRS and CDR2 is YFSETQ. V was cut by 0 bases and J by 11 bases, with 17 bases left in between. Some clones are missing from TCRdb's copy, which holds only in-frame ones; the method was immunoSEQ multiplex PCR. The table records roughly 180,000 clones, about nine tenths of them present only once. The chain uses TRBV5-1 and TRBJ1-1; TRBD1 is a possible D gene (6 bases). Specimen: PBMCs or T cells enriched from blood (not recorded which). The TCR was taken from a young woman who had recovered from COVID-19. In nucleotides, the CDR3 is TGCGCCAGCAGCTTGGAGGGATCGTGGGGGCGGGCTTTCTTT. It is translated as CASSLEGSWGRAFF.